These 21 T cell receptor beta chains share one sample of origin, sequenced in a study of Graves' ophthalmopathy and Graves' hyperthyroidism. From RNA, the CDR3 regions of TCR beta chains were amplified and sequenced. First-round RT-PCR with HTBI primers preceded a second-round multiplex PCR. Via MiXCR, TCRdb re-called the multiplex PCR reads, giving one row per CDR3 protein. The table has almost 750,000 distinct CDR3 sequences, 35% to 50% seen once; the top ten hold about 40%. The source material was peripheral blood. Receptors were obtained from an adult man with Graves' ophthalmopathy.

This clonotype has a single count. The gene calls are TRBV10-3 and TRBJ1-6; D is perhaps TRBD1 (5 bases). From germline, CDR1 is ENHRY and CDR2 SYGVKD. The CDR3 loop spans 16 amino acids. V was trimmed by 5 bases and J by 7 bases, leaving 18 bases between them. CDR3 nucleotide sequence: TGTGCCATCAGTACAGGTCCGGGAACGAGGAATTCACCCCTCCACTTT. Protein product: CAISTGPGTRNSPLHF.

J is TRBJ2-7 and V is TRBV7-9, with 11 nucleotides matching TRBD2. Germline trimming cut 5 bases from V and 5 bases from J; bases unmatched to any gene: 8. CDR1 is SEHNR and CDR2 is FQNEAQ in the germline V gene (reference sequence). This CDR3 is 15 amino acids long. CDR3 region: CASSNPGLADNEQYF. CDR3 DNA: TGTGCCAGCAGCAACCCGGGACTAGCGGATAACGAGCAGTACTTC. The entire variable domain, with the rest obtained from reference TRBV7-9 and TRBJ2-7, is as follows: DTGVSQNPRHKITKRGQNVTFRCDPISEHNRLYWYRQTLGQGPEFLTYFQNEAQLEKSRLLSDRFSAERPKGSFSTLEIQRTEQGDSAMYLCASSNPGLADNEQYFGPGTRLTVT.

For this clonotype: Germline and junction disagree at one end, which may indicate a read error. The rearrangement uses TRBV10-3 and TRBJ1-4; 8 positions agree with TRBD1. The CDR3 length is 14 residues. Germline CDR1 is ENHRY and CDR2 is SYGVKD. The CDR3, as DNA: TGTGCCAGCAGTGAAGGACAGGGAAGTGAAAAACTGTTTTTT. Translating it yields CASSEGQGSEKLFF.

As DNA, the CDR3 is TGTGCCAGTAAGGACAGGGGGCACGGCAATCAGCCCCAGCATTTT. This encodes CASKDRGHGNQPQHF. The chain couples TRBV6-5 to TRBJ1-5, with 11 bases identical to TRBD1. V lost 9 bases, J lost 2 bases, and 6 bases stayed unmatched. CDR3 size: 15 residues. CDR1 is MNHEY, CDR2 SVGAGI, per germline.

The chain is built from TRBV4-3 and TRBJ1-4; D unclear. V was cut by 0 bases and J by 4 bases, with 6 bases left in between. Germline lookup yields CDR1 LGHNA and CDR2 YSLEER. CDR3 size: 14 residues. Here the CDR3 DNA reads TGCGCCAGCAGCCAAGAGGGCAGTAATGAAAAACTGTTTTTT. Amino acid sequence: CASSQEGSNEKLFF.

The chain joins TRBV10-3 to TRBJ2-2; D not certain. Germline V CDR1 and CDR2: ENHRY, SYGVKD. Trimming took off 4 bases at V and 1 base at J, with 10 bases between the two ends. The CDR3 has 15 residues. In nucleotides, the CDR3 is TGTGCCATCAGTGGCGGACGGTTGAACACCGGGGAGCTGTTTTTT. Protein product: CAISGGRLNTGELFF.

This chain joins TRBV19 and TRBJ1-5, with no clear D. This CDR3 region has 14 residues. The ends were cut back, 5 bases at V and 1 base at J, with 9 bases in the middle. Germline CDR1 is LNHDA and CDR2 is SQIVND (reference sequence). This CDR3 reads CASSPQNSNQPQHF. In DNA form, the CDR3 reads TGTGCCAGTAGTCCACAAAACAGCAATCAGCCCCAGCATTTT.

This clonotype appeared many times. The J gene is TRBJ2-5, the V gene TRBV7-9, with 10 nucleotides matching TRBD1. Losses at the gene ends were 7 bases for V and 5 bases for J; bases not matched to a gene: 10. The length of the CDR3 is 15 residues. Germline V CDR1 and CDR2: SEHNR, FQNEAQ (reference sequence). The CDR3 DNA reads TGTGCCAGCATGACAGGGGGCGCAGGTTGGGAGACCCAGTACTTC. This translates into CASMTGGAGWETQYF.

The CDR3 spells CASSVRQGTRETQYF. The CDR3 DNA reads as TGTGCCAGCAGCGTTCGACAGGGCACGAGAGAGACCCAGTACTTC. The chain joins TRBV7-9 to TRBJ2-5; 7 bases line up with TRBD1. Germline V gene lookup returns CDR1 SEHNR and CDR2 FQNEAQ (reference sequence). This CDR3 has 15 amino acids. V trimming: 5 bases; J trimming: 4 bases; junction bases outside the gene matches: 10.

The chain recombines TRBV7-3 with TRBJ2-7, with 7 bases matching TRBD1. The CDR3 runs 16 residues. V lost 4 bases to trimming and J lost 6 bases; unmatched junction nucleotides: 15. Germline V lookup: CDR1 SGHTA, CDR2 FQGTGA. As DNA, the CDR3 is TGTGCCAGCAGCTCCGGGACAGACACCGGGGTTGCCGAGCAGTACTTC. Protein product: CASSSGTDTGVAEQYF.

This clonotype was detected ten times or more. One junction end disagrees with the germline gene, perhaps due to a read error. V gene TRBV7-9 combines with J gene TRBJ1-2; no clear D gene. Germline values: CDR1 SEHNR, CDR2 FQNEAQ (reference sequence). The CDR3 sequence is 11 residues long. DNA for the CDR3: TGTGCCAGCAGCTTAGATCGAATTACCCTGTTC. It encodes CASSLDRITLF.

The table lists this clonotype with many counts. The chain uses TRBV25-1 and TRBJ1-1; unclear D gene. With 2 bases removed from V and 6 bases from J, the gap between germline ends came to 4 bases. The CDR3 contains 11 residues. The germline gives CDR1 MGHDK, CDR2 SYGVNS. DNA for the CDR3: TGTGCCAGCAGTGAACGGTCTGAAGCTTTCTTT. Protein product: CASSERSEAFF.

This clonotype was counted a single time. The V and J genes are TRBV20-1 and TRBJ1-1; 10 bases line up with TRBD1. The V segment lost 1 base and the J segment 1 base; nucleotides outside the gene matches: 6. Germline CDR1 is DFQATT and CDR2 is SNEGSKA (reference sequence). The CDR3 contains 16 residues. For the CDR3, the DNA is TGCAGTGCTAGAGCCCGGGACAGGGGACAGAACACTGAAGCTTTCTTT. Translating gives CSARARDRGQNTEAFF.

The CDR3 loop reads CSAPREASVSSYEQYF. DNA for the CDR3: TGCAGTGCTCCAAGAGAAGCTAGCGTGAGCTCCTACGAGCAGTACTTC. The V and J genes are TRBV20-1 and TRBJ2-7, with D possibly matching TRBD2 (6 bases). Looked up from germline, CDR1 is DFQATT and CDR2 is SNEGSKA (reference sequence). The V gene lost 5 bases and the J gene lost 0 bases, with 20 bases spanning the gap. This CDR3 spans 16 amino acids.

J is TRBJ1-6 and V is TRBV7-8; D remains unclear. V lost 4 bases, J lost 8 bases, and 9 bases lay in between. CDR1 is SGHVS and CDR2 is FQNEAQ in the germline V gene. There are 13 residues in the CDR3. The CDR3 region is CASSSNGYSPLHF. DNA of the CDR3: TGTGCCAGCAGCTCGAACGGTTATTCACCCCTCCACTTT. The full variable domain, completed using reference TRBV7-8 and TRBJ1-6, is GAGVSQSPRYKVAKRGQDVALRCDPISGHVSLFWYQQALGQGPEFLTYFQNEAQLDKSGLPSDRFFAERPEGSVSTLKIQRTQQEDSAVYLCASSSNGYSPLHFGNGTRLTVT.

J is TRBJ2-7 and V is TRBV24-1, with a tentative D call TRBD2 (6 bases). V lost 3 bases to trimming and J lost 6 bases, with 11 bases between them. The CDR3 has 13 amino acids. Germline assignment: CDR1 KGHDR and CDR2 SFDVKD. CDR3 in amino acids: CATSDPRRGEQYF. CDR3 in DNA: TGTGCCACCAGTGATCCGAGGCGGGGCGAGCAGTACTTC.

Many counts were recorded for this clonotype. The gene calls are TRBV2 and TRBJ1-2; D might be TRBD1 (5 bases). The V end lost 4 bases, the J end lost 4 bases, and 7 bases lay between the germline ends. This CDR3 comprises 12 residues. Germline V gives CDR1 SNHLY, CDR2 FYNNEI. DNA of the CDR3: TGTGCCAGCAGTGCAGGGCCCTATGGCTACACCTTC. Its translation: CASSAGPYGYTF. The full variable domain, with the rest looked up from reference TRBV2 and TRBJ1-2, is EPEVTQTPSHQVTQMGQEVILRCVPISNHLYFYWYRQILGQKVEFLVSFYNNEISEKSEIFDDQFSVERPDGSNFTLKIRSTKLEDSAMYFCASSAGPYGYTFGSGTRLTVV.

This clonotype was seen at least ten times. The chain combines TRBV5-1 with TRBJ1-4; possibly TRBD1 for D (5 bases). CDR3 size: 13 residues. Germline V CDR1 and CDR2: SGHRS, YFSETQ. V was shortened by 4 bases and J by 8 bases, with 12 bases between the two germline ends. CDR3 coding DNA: TGCGCCAGCAGCGGTCAGGGAATCGAAAAACTGTTTTTT. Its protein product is CASSGQGIEKLFF.

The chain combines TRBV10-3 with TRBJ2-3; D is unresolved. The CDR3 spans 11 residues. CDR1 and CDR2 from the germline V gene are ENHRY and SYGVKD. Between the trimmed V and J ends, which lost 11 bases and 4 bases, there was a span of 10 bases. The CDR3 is CASRVADTQYF. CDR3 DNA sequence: TGTGCCTCAAGAGTTGCAGATACGCAGTATTTT.

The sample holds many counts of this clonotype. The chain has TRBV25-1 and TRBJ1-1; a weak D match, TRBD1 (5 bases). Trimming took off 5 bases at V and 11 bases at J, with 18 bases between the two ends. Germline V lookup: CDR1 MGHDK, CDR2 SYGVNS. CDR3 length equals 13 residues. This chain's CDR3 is CASSTGGRGSAFF. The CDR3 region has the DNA TGTGCCAGCAGTACTGGGGGAAGAGGGAGCGCTTTCTTT. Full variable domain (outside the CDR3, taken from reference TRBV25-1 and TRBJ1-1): EADIYQTPRYLVIGTGKKITLECSQTMGHDKMYWYQQDPGMELHLIHYSYGVNSTEKGDLSSESTVSRIRTEHFPLTLESARPSHTSQYLCASSTGGRGSAFFGQGTRLTVV.

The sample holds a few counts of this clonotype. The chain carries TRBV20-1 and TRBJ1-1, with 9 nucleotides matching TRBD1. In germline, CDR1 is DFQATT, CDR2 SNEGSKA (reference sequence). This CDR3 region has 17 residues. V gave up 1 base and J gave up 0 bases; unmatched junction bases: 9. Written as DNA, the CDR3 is TGCAGTGCTAGAGTCTTCGGGACAGGGATTATGAACACTGAAGCTTTCTTT. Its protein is CSARVFGTGIMNTEAFF.